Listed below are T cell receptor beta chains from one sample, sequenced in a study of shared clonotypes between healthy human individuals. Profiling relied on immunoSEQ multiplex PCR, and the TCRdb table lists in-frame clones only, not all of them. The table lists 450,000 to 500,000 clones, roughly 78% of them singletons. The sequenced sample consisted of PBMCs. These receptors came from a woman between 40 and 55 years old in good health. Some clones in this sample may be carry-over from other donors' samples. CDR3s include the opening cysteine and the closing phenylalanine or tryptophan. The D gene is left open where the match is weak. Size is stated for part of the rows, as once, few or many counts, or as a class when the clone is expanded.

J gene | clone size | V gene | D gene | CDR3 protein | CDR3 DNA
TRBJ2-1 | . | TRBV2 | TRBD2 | CASRPTSGSDEQFF | TGTGCCAGCAGGCCGACTAGCGGGAGTGATGAGCAGTTCTTC
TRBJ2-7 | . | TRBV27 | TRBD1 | CASSLRAWDRTPYEQYF | TGTGCCAGCAGTTTACGGGCCTGGGACAGAACCCCCTACGAGCAGTACTTC
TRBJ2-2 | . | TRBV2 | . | CASSAGTGELFF | TGTGCCAGCAGTGCAGGAACCGGGGAGCTGTTTTTT
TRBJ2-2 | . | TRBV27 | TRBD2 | CASRWGGFTGELFF | TGTGCCAGCAGGTGGGGAGGGTTCACCGGGGAGCTGTTTTTT
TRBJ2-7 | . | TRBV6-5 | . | CASSRGGIYEQYF | TGTGCCAGCAGCCGCGGAGGCATCTACGAGCAGTACTTC
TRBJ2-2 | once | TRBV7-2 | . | CASSQAGNTGELFF | TGTGCCAGCAGCCAAGCGGGGAACACCGGGGAGCTGTTTTTT
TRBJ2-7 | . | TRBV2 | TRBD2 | CASSPHPGLAGSSEQYF | TGTGCCAGCAGCCCCCACCCCGGACTAGCGGGATCCTCCGAGCAGTACTTC
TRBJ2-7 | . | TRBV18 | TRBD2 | CASSPGLDGKAEQYF | TGTGCCAGCTCACCGGGACTAGATGGGAAGGCCGAGCAGTACTTC
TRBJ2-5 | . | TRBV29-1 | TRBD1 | CSVQYRGETQYF | TGCAGCGTTCAATACAGGGGTGAGACCCAGTACTTC
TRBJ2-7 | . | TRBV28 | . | CASSFRSDEGPPSYEQYF | TGTGCCAGCAGTTTCCGCAGTGACGAGGGACCTCCATCCTACGAGCAGTACTTC
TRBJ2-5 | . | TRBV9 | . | CASSVVADQETQYF | TGTGCCAGCAGCGTAGTAGCGGACCAAGAGACCCAGTACTTC
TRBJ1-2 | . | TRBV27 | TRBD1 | CASSPRDSFYGYTF | TGTGCCAGCAGCCCCAGGGACAGCTTTTATGGCTACACCTTC
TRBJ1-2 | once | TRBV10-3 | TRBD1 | CAISESLRLGLRGDYGYTF | TGTGCCATCAGTGAGTCTCTACGTTTGGGACTCAGGGGGGACTATGGCTACACCTTC
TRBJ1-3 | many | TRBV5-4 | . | CASSPDRSVGNTIYF | TGTGCCAGCAGCCCCGACAGATCAGTGGGAAACACCATATATTTT
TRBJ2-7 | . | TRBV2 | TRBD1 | CASSEGGTGGEQYF | TGTGCCAGCAGTGAGGGAGGGACAGGGGGAGAGCAGTACTTC
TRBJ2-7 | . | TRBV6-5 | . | CASSYKGYAYEQYF | TGTGCCAGCAGTTACAAGGGCTACGCCTACGAGCAGTACTTC
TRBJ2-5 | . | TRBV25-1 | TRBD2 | CASSMTSGSRETQYF | TGTGCCAGCAGTATGACTAGCGGGAGTCGGGAGACCCAGTACTTC
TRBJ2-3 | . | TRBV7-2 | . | CASISRSPSINTQYF | TGTGCCAGCATAAGTCGGAGCCCTTCAATAAATACGCAGTATTTT
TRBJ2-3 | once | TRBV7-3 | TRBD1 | CASSPGGSDTQYF | TGTGCCAGCAGCCCAGGGGGCTCGGATACGCAGTATTTT
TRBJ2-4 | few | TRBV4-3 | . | CASSQVGGAKNIQYF | TGCGCCAGCAGCCAAGTTGGGGGAGCCAAAAACATTCAGTACTTC
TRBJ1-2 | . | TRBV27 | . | CASSTDSNYGYTF | TGTGCCAGCAGCACGGACAGTAACTATGGCTACACCTTC
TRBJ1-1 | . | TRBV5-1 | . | CASSEGGGAFF | TGCGCCAGCAGCGAAGGAGGGGGAGCTTTCTTT
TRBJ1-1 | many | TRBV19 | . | CASSATMNTEAFF | TGTGCCAGTAGTGCAACAATGAACACTGAAGCTTTCTTT
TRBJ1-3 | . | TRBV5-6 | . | CASSLVSASGNTIYF | TGTGCCAGCAGCTTGGTTTCCGCGTCTGGAAACACCATATATTTT
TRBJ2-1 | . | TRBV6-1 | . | CASSDRGSNFKYNEQFF | TGTGCCAGCAGTGACAGGGGATCCAACTTTAAATACAATGAGCAGTTCTTC
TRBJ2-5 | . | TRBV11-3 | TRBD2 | CASSARTSGRSETQYF | TGTGCCAGCAGCGCACGGACTAGCGGGAGGTCGGAGACCCAGTACTTC
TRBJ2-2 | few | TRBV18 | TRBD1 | CASSQGQDGAAGELFF | TGTGCCAGCTCACAGGGACAGGATGGAGCGGCCGGGGAGCTGTTTTTT
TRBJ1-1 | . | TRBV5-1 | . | CASSLAFGQNTEAFF | TGCGCCAGCAGCTTGGCCTTTGGACAGAACACTGAAGCTTTCTTT
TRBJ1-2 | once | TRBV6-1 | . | CASSEISRSYGYTF | TGTGCCAGCAGTGAAATCTCCCGTTCTTATGGCTACACCTTC
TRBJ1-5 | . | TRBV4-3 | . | CASSQDSNQPQHF | TGCGCCAGCAGCCAAGACAGCAATCAGCCCCAGCATTTT
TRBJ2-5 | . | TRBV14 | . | CASSPFDGAPQYF | TGTGCCAGCAGCCCATTTGACGGGGCGCCGCAGTACTTC
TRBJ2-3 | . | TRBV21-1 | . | CASSKVGPPGLAGTASTDTQYF | TGTGCCAGCAGCAAAGTGGGACCTCCGGGACTAGCGGGGACGGCATCCACAGATACGCAGTATTTT